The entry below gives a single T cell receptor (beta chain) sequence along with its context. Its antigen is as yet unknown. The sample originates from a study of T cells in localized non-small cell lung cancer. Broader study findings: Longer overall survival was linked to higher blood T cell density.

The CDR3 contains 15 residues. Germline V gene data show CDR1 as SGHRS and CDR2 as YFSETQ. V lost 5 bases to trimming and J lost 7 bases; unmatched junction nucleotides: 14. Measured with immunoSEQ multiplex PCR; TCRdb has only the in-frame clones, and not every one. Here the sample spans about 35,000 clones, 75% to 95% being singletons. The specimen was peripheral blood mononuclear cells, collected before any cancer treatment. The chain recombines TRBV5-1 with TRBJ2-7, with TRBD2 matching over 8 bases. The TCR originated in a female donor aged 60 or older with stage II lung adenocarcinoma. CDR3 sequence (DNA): TGCGCCAGCAGTTCCTCAGGAGCGGGAGAGGCGGAGCAGTACTTC. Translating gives CASSSSGAGEAEQYF.